This T cell receptor beta chain was captured in a study of T cells after yellow fever vaccination. Whole-study context: Researchers used SMART-Seq v4 Ultra Low Input to prepare fractions that had low cell numbers. Broader study findings: The booster saw the reappearance of most primary-vaccination clones (about 95% CD4, 88% CD8). On re-exposure, the response was weaker but peaked faster, at day 5 versus 15.

Germline-derived CDR1 and CDR2 are LGHDT and YNNKEL (reference sequence). V shed 8 bases and J 4 bases; nucleotides not matched to a gene: 10. This CDR3 contains 15 residues. Using its own MiXCR run on the 5' RACE reads, TCRdb lists one record per CDR3 protein. The data show 450,000 to 550,000 distinct CDR3 sequences, with 21% seen just once and 16% held by the top ten. As for this clonotype: Its antigen is unknown.

This clonotype originated in a man younger than 35 who received the YFV17D yellow fever vaccine. The sample consisted of PBMCs, taken about 21 days after the first yellow fever vaccination. The chain combines TRBV3-1 with TRBJ2-3; the match to TRBD2 covers 9 bases. CDR3 nucleotides: TGTGCCAGCGGGAAGACTAGCGGCGTCCCAGATACGCAGTATTTT. It specifies CASGKTSGVPDTQYF.